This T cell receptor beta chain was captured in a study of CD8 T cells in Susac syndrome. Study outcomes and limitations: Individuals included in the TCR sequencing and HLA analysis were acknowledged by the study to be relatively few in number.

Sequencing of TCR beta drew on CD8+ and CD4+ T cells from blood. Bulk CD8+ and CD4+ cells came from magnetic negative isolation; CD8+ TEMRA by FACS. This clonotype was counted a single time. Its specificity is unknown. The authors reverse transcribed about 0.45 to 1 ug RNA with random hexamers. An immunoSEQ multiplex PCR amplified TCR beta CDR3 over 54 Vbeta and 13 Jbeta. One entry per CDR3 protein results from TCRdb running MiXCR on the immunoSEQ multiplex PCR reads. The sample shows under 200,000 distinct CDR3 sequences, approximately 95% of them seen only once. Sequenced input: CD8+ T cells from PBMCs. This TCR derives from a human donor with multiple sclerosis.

CDR3 sequence reads: CASIESYIYEQYF. CDR3 DNA: TGTGCCAGCATCGAATCCTACATCTACGAGCAGTACTTC. The chain links TRBV2 to TRBJ2-7, with D uncertain. Looked up from germline, CDR1 is SNHLY and CDR2 is FYNNEI. V was shortened by 7 bases and J by 3 bases, with 13 bases between the two germline ends. There are 13 residues in the CDR3.